This TCR beta chain came from a study of T-cell reconstitution after alpha-beta-depleted transplantation in children. Broader study findings: Some patients' high day-60 TCRbeta diversity was attributed to recipient cells surviving conditioning. As was reported, about two months after transplant, alpha-beta T cells came from several hundred expanded graft clones. Counts and diversity of T cells one year after transplant came mostly from newly produced T cells.

Unique molecular identifiers were incorporated into the prepared TCRbeta library. TCRdb re-called the PCR reads with MiXCR, one entry per CDR3 protein. The table has about 580,000 distinct CDR3 sequences, about 23% seen once. V was clipped by 0 bases and J by 3 bases, with 18 bases between them. The CDR3 is made up of 17 amino acids. Looked up from germline, CDR1 is DFQATT and CDR2 is SNEGSKA (reference sequence). To note about this clonotype: Its antigen is not known.

The rearrangement links TRBV20-1 to TRBJ1-5; D is possibly TRBD1 (6 bases). This receptor was identified in a boy under three years old who had a stem cell transplant for acute myeloid leukemia, so the T cells may come from the graft donor. The material sequenced was PBMCs, mostly from graft donor cells, taken 360 days after TCRalphabeta/CD19-depleted stem cell transplant. CDR3: CSARDEVGQRINQPQHF. Written as DNA, the CDR3 is TGCAGTGCTAGAGATGAGGTAGGACAGAGGATCAATCAGCCCCAGCATTTT.